This note documents a single T cell receptor (beta chain) sequence. This clonotype has just a few counts. Its antigen remains unidentified. No base qualities exist here, and no much larger clone lies one base off it. The source of the sample is a study of HIV-infected patients and healthy controls (dated by TCRdb to between 2014 and 2016). Concerning the study at large: The question the study tested was whether immune perturbation and reconstitution could be captured by deep TCR repertoire sequencing of small blood samples from HIV patients. Broader findings and caveats from the paper: Compared with untreated HIV+ repertoires, healthy control repertoires had roughly threefold more distinct CDR3s and higher Shannon diversity. Eight alpha and eight beta V genes showed significantly different mean usage between HIV-infected patients and controls. Alpha-beta chain pairing was not determined in the samples. Sequencing depth was restricted by the use of whole blood, which also prevented the dynamics of distinct T-cell subpopulations from being separated. The study did not determine donor HLA types. Processing included only sixteen HIV-infected individuals, and this was regarded by the authors as a major limit on how widely the findings apply. HIV-associated CDR3s exhibited a significant reduction in frequency during therapy, whereas CMV-associated CDR3s exhibited no significant change, although the majority increased in frequency. More CDR3s were shared between individuals among healthy controls than among HIV+ patients, as measured by Jaccard index and by the count of highly shared sequences. Comparisons were complicated by unequal numbers of distinct sequences between patients and controls, and rare events from HIV-infected data were overweighted by size-matching. Oligoclonality may be reflected in the significantly higher mean Gini indices of HIV-infected repertoires compared with controls. Alpha-chain CDR3s from MAIT cells occurred at high frequency in healthy controls but were severely depleted in HIV+ repertoires. The observed differences in diversity were not explained by the slight differences in age and sex profiles between the study cohorts. In HIV-infected patients, the apparent post-therapy recovery of the Gini index was not replicated in size-matched repertoire data.

The CDR3 spans 15 residues, from the cysteine through the phenylalanine. Just CDR3 DNA is preserved here, 45 bases in frame from base 1. Deletion took 0 bases off V and 1 base off J, with a span of 10 bases between the germline ends. The germline V gene gives CDR1 as SGDLS and CDR2 as YYNGEE. SuperScript III was used to reverse transcribe 500 ng RNA with primers targeting the alpha and beta constant regions. Separate alpha and beta chain libraries were made by chain-specific third strand synthesis with multiplexing indices. The protocol used a single primer pair to amplify all rearrangements within a chain, which avoided primer bias, and attached molecular barcodes to each cDNA molecule. Purified cDNA was ligated with T4 RNA Ligase 1 onto a 5' RACE adapter bearing a random hexamer and the SP2 sequencing primer site. With slow temperature ramps used to favor optimal annealing, second strand synthesis was primed from the SP2 site with Phusion polymerase. Joined together, two random hexamer sequences that had both been added before amplification formed the 12-nucleotide barcode of each molecule. A brief initial PCR introduced P5 and P7 adapter elements together with a second index, and a roughly 25-cycle amplification PCR using P5s and P7 primers was subsequently performed. The libraries went through approximately 25 PCR cycles in total, were quantified on a Qubit, were sized on a Bioanalyzer, and were diluted to roughly 4.1 nM. Sequencing of the normalized libraries was done on an Illumina MiSeq using 2 x 250 paired-end kits. Reverse transcription reactions were cleaned up on MinElute columns and eluted into 10 ul Tris-Cl. Adapter ligations ran for roughly 25 hours at 16 degrees C and were afterwards cleaned with AMPure XP beads at a 1:1 ratio. Per the original workflow: Demultiplexed FASTQ files were processed with a modified Decombinator by which V, J, insert and barcode information was output. Any sequence that shared a barcode yet differed from the dominant sequence was discarded as an error, and the number of original cDNA molecules was estimated by counting barcodes clustered at Levenshtein distance 3. The R packages ineq, vegan, igraph and RCytoscape were used for downstream analyses, with IMGT nomenclature and CDR3 definitions applied. V gene usage was computed over distinct sequences, each TCR counted once to avoid skew from clonal expansion. Whenever two unique CDR3 amino acid sequences within a donor differed by a single Levenshtein edit, similarity networks linked them. Published HIV-specific CDR3s (around 99 alpha, several hundred beta) and CMV-specific CDR3s (around 13 alpha, under 300 beta) were assembled and queried against the repertoires. Random subsampling to size-matched repertoires demonstrated that the decreased diversity in patients did not result from their lower sequence numbers. TCRdb reworked the public reads: Q25 trimming with fastp, MiXCR clone assembly, productive beta chains retained. Rows are unified per CDR3 protein, each entry keeping the most common DNA and genes. Here the V and J calls rest on TCRdb's processing, not on the authors' analysis. The sample contains roughly 20,000 distinct CDR3 sequences, about 12% of them found a single time. The ten largest clones represent over 8.5% of the sample.

Whole blood was used without cell fractionation, so all unsorted peripheral T cells were reflected in the repertoire. As controls, more than 8 uninfected healthy donors were sampled, and four of those donors gave samples twice, roughly three months apart. For RNA extraction, less than 3 ml of peripheral blood was drawn into Tempus tubes. Residual genomic DNA was removed with the TURBO-DNase kit and globin mRNA was depleted with GLOBINclear. Material for sequencing was blood. The sequence came from an adult in good health. Recombination connected TRBV9 to TRBJ2-5; TRBD1 is perhaps the D gene, given 6 matching bases. The CDR3 in this case is CASSVDTGRQETQYF. The DNA sequence is given as TGTGCCAGCAGCGTAGATACAGGGCGCCAAGAGACCCAGTACTTC.